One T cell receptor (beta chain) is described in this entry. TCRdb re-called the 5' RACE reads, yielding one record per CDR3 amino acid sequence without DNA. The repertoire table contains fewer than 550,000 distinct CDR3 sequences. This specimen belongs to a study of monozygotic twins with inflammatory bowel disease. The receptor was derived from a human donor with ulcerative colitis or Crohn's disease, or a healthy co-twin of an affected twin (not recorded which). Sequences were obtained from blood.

This CDR3 is CATSRSRQGSIYGYTF. The J gene is TRBJ1-2, the V gene TRBV15; TCRdb returns TRBD1, unconfirmable since there is no DNA. CDR3 length: 16 residues. CDR1 and CDR2 from the germline V gene are LNHNV and YYDKDF (reference sequence).